Each of the 21 T cell receptor beta chains below was sequenced from the same sample in a study of PD-1 blockade in classical Hodgkin lymphoma. Produced via immunoSEQ multiplex PCR; TCRdb's table is partial and in-frame only. The table has fewer than 15,000 clones, around 92% seen once. Each patient experienced a relapse that followed autologous stem cell transplantation, and brentuximab vedotin exposure varied. The sequences come from peripheral blood mononuclear cells (PBMCs), collected at baseline. These TCRs come from a human donor with classical Hodgkin lymphoma.

CDR3 in amino acids: CAWKQGNSYGYTF. The CDR3 bases are TGTGCCTGGAAACAGGGGAATAGCTATGGCTACACCTTC. The rearrangement joins TRBV30 to TRBJ1-2, with 7 bases identical to TRBD1. CDR1 and CDR2 (germline): GTSNPN, SVGIG (reference sequence). CDR3 length: 13 residues. The V gene end was trimmed by 4 bases and the J gene end by 4 bases; junction bases not matched to a gene: 6.

V usage is TRBV19 and J usage is TRBJ2-7; TRBD1 matches at 8 bases. The V gene end was trimmed by 10 bases and the J gene end by 0 bases; junction bases not matched to a gene: 8. The CDR3 has 14 residues. From germline, CDR1 is LNHDA and CDR2 SQIVND (reference sequence). DNA for the CDR3: TGTGCCACTTCCGCGGGACAGGTCTCCTACGAGCAGTACTTC. It is translated as CATSAGQVSYEQYF. Full variable domain (missing parts from reference TRBV19 and TRBJ2-7): DGGITQSPKYLFRKEGQNVTLSCEQNLNHDAMYWYRQDPGQGLRLIYYSQIVNDFQKGDIAEGYSVSREKKESFPLTVTSAQKNPTAFYLCATSAGQVSYEQYFGPGTRLTVT.

The chain recombines TRBV5-6 with TRBJ2-3; either TRBD1 or TRBD2 may fit D (6 bases each). V was shortened by 4 bases and J by 6 bases, with 30 bases between the two germline ends. Germline V CDR1 and CDR2: SGHDT, YYEEEE. The CDR3 contains 19 residues. CDR3: CASSTAGEEVQRNRDTQYF. CDR3 coding DNA: TGTGCCAGCAGCACGGCAGGGGAGGAGGTTCAAAGGAATCGGGATACGCAGTATTTT.

The chain joins TRBV23-1 to TRBJ2-5; maybe TRBD1 (7 bases). TRBV23-1 qualifies as an ORF whose function is uncertain. The CDR3 is 20 amino acids. V lost 8 bases, J lost 6 bases, and 37 bases lay in between. The CDR3 nucleotides are TGCGCCAGCGGCCTAACCCATCAGGGGGAGGTGTTGGACCAAGAGAAGACCCAGTACTTC. It yields the protein CASGLTHQGEVLDQEKTQYF.

The rearrangement uses TRBV6-5 and TRBJ1-4; D possibly corresponds to TRBD1 (5 bases). Germline CDR1 MNHEY, CDR2 SVGAGI. There are 14 residues in the CDR3. V lost 6 bases, J lost 6 bases, and 14 bases lay in between. CDR3 nucleotide sequence: TGTGCCAGCAGAGGTTTCCAAGGGGATGAAAAACTGTTTTTT. Amino acids: CASRGFQGDEKLFF.

This clone ranks as large. This sequence joins TRBV29-1 and TRBJ1-1, with D unresolved. The germline gives CDR1 SQVTM, CDR2 ANQGSEA. Trimming removed 5 bases from V and 0 bases from J, with 19 bases in between. The CDR3 consists of 16 residues. The chain's CDR3 is CSVLVWAETMNTEAFF. CDR3 nucleotides: TGCAGCGTTCTGGTTTGGGCAGAGACCATGAACACTGAAGCTTTCTTT.

This clone was seen only once. V gene TRBV7-9 combines with J gene TRBJ1-2, with a tentative D call TRBD1 (6 bases). The CDR3 sequence is 15 residues long. CDR1 and CDR2 from the germline V gene are SEHNR and FQNEAQ (reference sequence). V was shortened by 3 bases and J by 2 bases, with 13 bases between the two germline ends. The CDR3 loop is CASSFWGAENYGYTF. In DNA, the CDR3 is TGTGCCAGCAGCTTCTGGGGGGCGGAGAACTATGGCTACACCTTC.

The V gene is TRBV7-9, the J gene TRBJ1-2, with TRBD1 as a possible D gene (5 bases). There are 14 residues in the CDR3. Trimming took 4 bases from V and 4 from J, leaving 13 bases between them. The germline V gene encodes CDR1 SEHNR and CDR2 FQNEAQ (reference sequence). CDR3 residues: CASSSSTDIYGYTF. The CDR3 coding sequence is TGTGCCAGCAGCTCATCGACAGACATCTATGGCTACACCTTC.

The gene calls are TRBV2 and TRBJ2-5; a weak D match, TRBD1 (6 bases). In germline, CDR1 is SNHLY, CDR2 FYNNEI. The CDR3 runs to 16 residues. V lost 4 bases to trimming and J lost 0 bases, with 15 bases between them. For the CDR3, the DNA is TGTGCCAGCAGTGGTTCGGGACACCTGTACCAAGAGACCCAGTACTTC. Its translation is CASSGSGHLYQETQYF. The full variable domain, its missing parts supplied by reference TRBV2 and TRBJ2-5, is EPEVTQTPSHQVTQMGQEVILRCVPISNHLYFYWYRQILGQKVEFLVSFYNNEISEKSEIFDDQFSVERPDGSNFTLKIRSTKLEDSAMYFCASSGSGHLYQETQYFGPGTRLLVL.

The rearrangement links TRBV28 to TRBJ2-3; 8 nucleotides line up with TRBD1. There are 15 residues in the CDR3. Germline CDR1 is MDHEN and CDR2 is SYDVKM. The junction had 11 bases not matched to a gene; V was cut back by 5 bases and J by 7 bases. In DNA, the CDR3 is TGTGCCAGCAGTGACCGGGACAGGTCGGCGAATACGCAGTATTTT. Its protein product is CASSDRDRSANTQYF.

V and J are TRBV2 and TRBJ2-2; D uncertain. Trimming removed 1 base from V and 7 bases from J, with 4 bases in between. The CDR3 has 12 residues. Germline assignment: CDR1 SNHLY and CDR2 FYNNEI. The CDR3 reads CASSEVGGELFF. The CDR3 DNA sequence: TGTGCCAGCAGTGAAGTAGGCGGGGAGCTGTTTTTT.

The CDR3 loop reads CASRRRGQGEAFF. CDR3 sequence (DNA): TGTGCCAGCAGGCGACGGGGACAAGGTGAAGCTTTCTTT. V and J are TRBV27 and TRBJ1-1, with a possible D match to TRBD1 (6 bases). Germline values: CDR1 MNHEY, CDR2 SMNVEV (reference sequence). CDR3 length equals 13 residues. V lost 6 bases to trimming and J lost 7 bases, with 15 bases between them.

This clone was seen once. J is TRBJ1-5 and V is TRBV6-6; D might be TRBD1 (6 bases). The CDR3 spans 15 residues. Germline CDR1 and CDR2: MNHNY and SVGAGI (reference sequence). Trimming took 5 bases from V and 4 from J, leaving 15 bases between them. Here the CDR3 DNA reads TGTGCCAGCAGTATTAACAGGGTTAGGAATCAGCCCCAGCATTTT. Encoded protein: CASSINRVRNQPQHF.

This chain links TRBV6-1 with TRBJ1-2, with 7 bases aligning to TRBD1. Losses at the gene ends were 5 bases for V and 6 bases for J; bases not matched to a gene: 6. The CDR3 covers 13 residues. Germline V gene data show CDR1 as MNHNS and CDR2 as SASEGT. In DNA, the CDR3 is TGTGCCAGCAGTCCACAGGGGACAAATGGCTACACCTTC. It yields the protein CASSPQGTNGYTF.

The chain links TRBV15 to TRBJ2-5; D remains unclear. Per germline, CDR1 LNHNV and CDR2 YYDKDF (reference sequence). The CDR3 is 16 residues long. V was trimmed by 3 bases and J by 2 bases, leaving 16 bases between them. Written as DNA, the CDR3 is TGTGCCACCAGCAGTTTGGGCGAGTTTGGGCAAGAGACCCAGTACTTC. Its translation: CATSSLGEFGQETQYF.

The genes are TRBV6-5 and TRBJ2-3; 8 positions match TRBD1. J was trimmed by 1 base and V by 0 bases; bases with no gene match: 3. CDR3 size: 16 residues. Germline CDR1 is MNHEY and CDR2 is SVGAGI. The CDR3 spells CASSYSTGEGTDTQYF. CDR3 DNA sequence: TGTGCCAGCAGTTACTCGACAGGGGAAGGCACAGATACGCAGTATTTT.

For the CDR3, the DNA is TGCGCCAGCAGCTTGGGGGCCAGGGGGCTAGGGGAGCAGTTCTTC. Its protein product is CASSLGARGLGEQFF. The rearrangement joins TRBV5-1 to TRBJ2-1, with 8 bases aligning to TRBD1. Germline CDR1 and CDR2: SGHRS and YFSETQ. This CDR3 has 15 residues. The J segment lost 10 bases and the V segment lost 0 bases, leaving 9 bases of the junction unmatched.

V and J are TRBV27 and TRBJ2-3; 11 bases match TRBD2. CDR3 length: 18 amino acids. With 2 bases clipped from V and 4 bases from J, the junction kept 11 bases outside the gene matches. CDR1 and CDR2 (germline): MNHEY, SMNVEV (reference sequence). The CDR3 DNA is TGTGCCAGCAGTTTACGAATAGCGGGGGGGCACGTCGCAGATACGCAGTATTTT. It specifies CASSLRIAGGHVADTQYF.

The V gene is TRBV18, the J gene TRBJ2-7; no firm D call. The CDR3 length is 14 residues. Germline assignment: CDR1 KGHSH and CDR2 LQKENI. The V end lost 2 bases, the J end lost 4 bases, and 12 bases lay between the germline ends. This CDR3 reads CASSPSGPPYEQYF. The CDR3 region has the DNA TGTGCCAGCTCACCATCAGGTCCTCCTTACGAGCAGTACTTC. Full variable domain (remainder filled in from reference TRBV18 and TRBJ2-7): NAGVMQNPRHLVRRRGQEARLRCSPMKGHSHVYWYRQLPEEGLKFMVYLQKENIIDESGMPKERFSAEFPKEGPSILRIQQVVRGDSAAYFCASSPSGPPYEQYFGPGTRLTVT.

The table lists this clone with a count of one. CDR3 sequence: CASSSDSRTDTQYF. The CDR3 coding sequence is TGTGCCAGCAGTTCGGACAGCCGCACAGATACGCAGTATTTT. The chain joins TRBV28 to TRBJ2-3; perhaps TRBD1 as D (6 bases). The ends were cut back, 4 bases at V and 1 base at J, with 9 bases in the middle. This CDR3 region has 14 residues. The germline CDR1 and CDR2 sequences are MDHEN and SYDVKM. The full variable domain, rest sourced from reference TRBV28 and TRBJ2-3, is DVKVTQSSRYLVKRTGEKVFLECVQDMDHENMFWYRQDPGLGLRLIYFSYDVKMKEKGDIPEGYSVSREKKERFSLILESASTNQTSMYLCASSSDSRTDTQYFGPGTRLTVL.

The V call is TRBV14, the J call TRBJ1-4; D gene uncertain. This CDR3 is built from 12 residues. Looked up from germline, CDR1 is SGHDN and CDR2 is FVKESK. The V and J ends lost 5 bases and 2 bases respectively, with 3 bases between them. Here the CDR3 reads CASSNTNEKLFF. In DNA form, the CDR3 reads TGTGCCAGCAGCAATACTAATGAAAAACTGTTTTTT.